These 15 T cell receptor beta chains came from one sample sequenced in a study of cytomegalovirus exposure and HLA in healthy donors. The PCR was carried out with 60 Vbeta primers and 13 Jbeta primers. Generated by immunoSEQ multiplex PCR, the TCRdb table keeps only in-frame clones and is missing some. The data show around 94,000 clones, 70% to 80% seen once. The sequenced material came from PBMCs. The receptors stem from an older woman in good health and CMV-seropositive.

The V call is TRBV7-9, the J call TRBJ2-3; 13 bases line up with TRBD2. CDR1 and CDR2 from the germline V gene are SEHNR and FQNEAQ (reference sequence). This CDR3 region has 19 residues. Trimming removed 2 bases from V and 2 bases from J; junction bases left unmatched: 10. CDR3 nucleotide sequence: TGTGCCAGCAGCTTACCCACTAGCGGGAGGGTCGGGTTCACAGATACGCAGTATTTT. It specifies CASSLPTSGRVGFTDTQYF.

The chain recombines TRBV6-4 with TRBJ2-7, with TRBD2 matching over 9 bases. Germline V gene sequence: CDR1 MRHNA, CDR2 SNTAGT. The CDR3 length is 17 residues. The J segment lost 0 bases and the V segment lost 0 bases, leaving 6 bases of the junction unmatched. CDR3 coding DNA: TGTGCCAGCAGTGACTCGGTTTGCGGGAGGGACTCCTACGAGCAGTACTTC. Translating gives CASSDSVCGRDSYEQYF.

The DNA of the CDR3 is TGTGCCAGCAGCGTAGGACTAGTGGGGGAGGTGGGGGATCAGTACTTC. It translates to CASSVGLVGEVGDQYF. V usage is TRBV9 and J usage is TRBJ2-4, with TRBD2 as a possible D gene (6 bases). The CDR3 loop spans 16 amino acids. The ends were cut back, 0 bases at V and 12 bases at J, with 22 bases in the middle. Germline CDR1 is SGDLS and CDR2 is YYNGEE.

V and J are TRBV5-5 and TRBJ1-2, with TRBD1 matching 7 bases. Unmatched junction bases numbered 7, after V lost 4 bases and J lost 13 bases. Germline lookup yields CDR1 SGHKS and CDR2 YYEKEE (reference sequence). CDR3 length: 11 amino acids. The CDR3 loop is CASSLGQACTF. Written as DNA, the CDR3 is TGTGCCAGCAGCCTTGGACAGGCGTGCACCTTC.

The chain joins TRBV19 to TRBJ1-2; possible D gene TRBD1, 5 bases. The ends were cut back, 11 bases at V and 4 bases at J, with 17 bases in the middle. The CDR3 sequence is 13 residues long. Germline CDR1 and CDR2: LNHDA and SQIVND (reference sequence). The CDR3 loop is CAVRQIASYGYTF. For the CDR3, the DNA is TGTGCCGTAAGACAGATCGCTAGCTATGGCTACACCTTC.

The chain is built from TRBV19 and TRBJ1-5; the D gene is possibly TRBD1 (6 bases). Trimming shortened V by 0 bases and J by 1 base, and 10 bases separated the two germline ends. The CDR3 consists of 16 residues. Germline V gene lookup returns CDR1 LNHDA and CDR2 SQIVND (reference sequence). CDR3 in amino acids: CASSIESRGSNQPQHF. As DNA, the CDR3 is TGTGCCAGTAGTATAGAATCCAGGGGCAGCAATCAGCCCCAGCATTTT.

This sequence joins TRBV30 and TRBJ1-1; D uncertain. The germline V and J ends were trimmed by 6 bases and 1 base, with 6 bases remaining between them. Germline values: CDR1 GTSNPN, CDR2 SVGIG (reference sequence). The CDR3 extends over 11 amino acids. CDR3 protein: CACTGNTEAFF. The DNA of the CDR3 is TGTGCCTGTACGGGGAACACTGAAGCTTTCTTT. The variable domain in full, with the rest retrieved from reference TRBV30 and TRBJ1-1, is SQTIHQWPATLVQPVGSPLSLECTVEGTSNPNLYWYRQAAGRGLQLLFYSVGIGQISSEVPQNLSASRPQDRQFILSSKKLLLSDSGFYLCACTGNTEAFFGQGTRLTVV.

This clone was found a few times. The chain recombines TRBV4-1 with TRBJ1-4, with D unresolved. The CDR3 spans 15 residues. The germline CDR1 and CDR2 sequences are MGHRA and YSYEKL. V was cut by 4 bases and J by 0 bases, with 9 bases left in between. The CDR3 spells CASSRPGTTNEKLFF. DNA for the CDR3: TGCGCCAGCAGCCGGCCAGGTACAACTAATGAAAAACTGTTTTTT.

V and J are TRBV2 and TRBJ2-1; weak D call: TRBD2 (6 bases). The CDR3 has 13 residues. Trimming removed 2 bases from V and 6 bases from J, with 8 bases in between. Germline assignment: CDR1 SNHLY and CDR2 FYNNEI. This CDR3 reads CASSELGGNEQFF. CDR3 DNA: TGTGCCAGCAGTGAATTGGGAGGCAATGAGCAGTTCTTC.

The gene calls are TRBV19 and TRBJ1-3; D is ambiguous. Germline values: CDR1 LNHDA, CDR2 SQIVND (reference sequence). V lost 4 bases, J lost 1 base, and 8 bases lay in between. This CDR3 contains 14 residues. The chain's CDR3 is CASSKEASGNTIYF. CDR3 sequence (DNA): TGTGCCAGTAGTAAAGAGGCATCTGGAAACACCATATATTTT.

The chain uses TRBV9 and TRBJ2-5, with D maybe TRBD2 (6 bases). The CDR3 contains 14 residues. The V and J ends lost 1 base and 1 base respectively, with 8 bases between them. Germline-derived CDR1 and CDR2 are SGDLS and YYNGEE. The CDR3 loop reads CASSVRDFQETQYF. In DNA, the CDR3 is TGTGCCAGCAGCGTACGGGACTTCCAAGAGACCCAGTACTTC. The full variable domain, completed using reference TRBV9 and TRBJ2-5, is DSGVTQTPKHLITATGQRVTLRCSPRSGDLSVYWYQQSLDQGLQFLIQYYNGEERAKGNILERFSAQQFPDLHSELNLSSLELGDSALYFCASSVRDFQETQYFGPGTRLLVL.

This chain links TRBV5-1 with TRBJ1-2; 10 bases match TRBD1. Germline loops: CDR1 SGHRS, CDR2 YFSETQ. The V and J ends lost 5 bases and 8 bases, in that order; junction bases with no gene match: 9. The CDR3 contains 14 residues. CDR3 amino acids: CASSSGTGVDGYTF. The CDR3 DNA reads TGCGCCAGCAGTTCCGGGACAGGGGTGGACGGCTACACCTTC. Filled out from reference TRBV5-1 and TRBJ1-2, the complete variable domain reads KAGVTQTPRYLIKTRGQQVTLSCSPISGHRSVSWYQQTPGQGLQFLFEYFSETQRNKGNFPGRFSGRQFSNSRSEMNVSTLELGDSALYLCASSSGTGVDGYTFGSGTRLTVV.

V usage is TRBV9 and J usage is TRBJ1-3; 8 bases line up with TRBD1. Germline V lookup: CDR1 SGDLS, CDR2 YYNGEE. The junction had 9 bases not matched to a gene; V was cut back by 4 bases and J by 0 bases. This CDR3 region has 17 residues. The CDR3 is CASSNPGQVLSGNTIYF. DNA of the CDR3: TGTGCCAGCAGCAACCCGGGACAGGTCCTCTCTGGAAACACCATATATTTT.

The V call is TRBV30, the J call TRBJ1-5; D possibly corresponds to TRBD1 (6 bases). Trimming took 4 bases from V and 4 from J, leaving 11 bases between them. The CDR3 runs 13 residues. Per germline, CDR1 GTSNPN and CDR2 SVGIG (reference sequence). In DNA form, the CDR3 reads TGTGCCTGGACAGGGGCAGGGAATCAGCCCCAGCATTTT. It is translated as CAWTGAGNQPQHF.

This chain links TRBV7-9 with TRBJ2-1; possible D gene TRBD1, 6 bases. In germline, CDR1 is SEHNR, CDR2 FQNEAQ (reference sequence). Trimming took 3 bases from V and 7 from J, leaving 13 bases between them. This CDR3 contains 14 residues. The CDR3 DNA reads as TGTGCCAGCAGCTTTAGGACAGAGGGGAATGAGCAGTTCTTC. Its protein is CASSFRTEGNEQFF.